This TCR beta chain was retrieved from a study of T-cell reconstitution after alpha-beta-depleted transplantation in children. General study results and limits: Newly generated T cells supplied most T-cell counts and diversity one year post-transplant. The study traced high day-60 TCRbeta diversity in some patients to surviving recipient T cells and thymic progenitors. There were reportedly several hundred expanded graft clones from which alpha-beta T cells came about two months after transplant.

With respect to this clonotype: No antigen is known for it.

Unique molecular identifiers featured in how the TCRbeta library was prepared. TCRdb analysed the PCR reads with MiXCR anew, one entry per CDR3 protein. This sample has approximately 500,000 distinct CDR3 sequences; 25% to 30% occur once, and the top ten carry 30% to 40%. The germline gives CDR1 LNHDA, CDR2 SQIVND (reference sequence). Trimming at V came to 5 bases and at J to 4 bases, leaving 9 bases not matched to a gene. There are 16 residues in the CDR3. The gene calls are TRBV19 and TRBJ2-1; 9 bases are a match to TRBD2. The specimen comprised PBMCs, sampled before TCRalphabeta/CD19-depleted stem cell transplant. The origin of this receptor is a boy under two years old with Wiskott-Aldrich syndrome, due to receive a stem cell transplant. CDR3 sequence (DNA): TGTGCCAGTAGTTCCCCGGGACTAGCAGCTTACAATGAGCAGTTCTTC. Its protein product is CASSSPGLAAYNEQFF. The full variable domain, its missing parts supplied by reference TRBV19 and TRBJ2-1, is DGGITQSPKYLFRKEGQNVTLSCEQNLNHDAMYWYRQDPGQGLRLIYYSQIVNDFQKGDIAEGYSVSREKKESFPLTVTSAQKNPTAFYLCASSSPGLAAYNEQFFGPGTRLTVL.